One and the same sample provided the 13 T cell receptor beta chains below, sequenced in a study of blood T cell repertoires in COVID-19. Profiled with immunoSEQ multiplex PCR; TCRdb holds only in-frame clones, not every one. The profile covers about 460,000 clones, with 88% appearing a single time and approximately 8% taken by the ten largest. Sequencing was done on a sample of PBMCs or T cells enriched from blood (not recorded which). The receptors shown here come from a woman in her fifties or sixties who had recovered from COVID-19.

V usage is TRBV25-1 and J usage is TRBJ2-4; a possible D gene is TRBD1 (6 bases). This CDR3 is 13 amino acids long. V lost 2 bases and J lost 12, with 14 bases in between. Germline values: CDR1 MGHDK, CDR2 SYGVNS. The CDR3 loop reads CASSEGGALPQYF. The CDR3 DNA follows: TGTGCCAGCAGTGAAGGGGGCGCCTTGCCTCAGTACTTC.

This rearrangement joins TRBV7-9 to TRBJ2-7, with 8 bases fitting TRBD1. In germline, CDR1 is SEHNR, CDR2 FQNEAQ (reference sequence). The CDR3 totals 14 residues. The V and J ends lost 4 bases and 2 bases, in that order; junction bases with no gene match: 4. CDR3 bases: TGTGCCAGCAGCTGGGGGACAGGAGCCTACGAGCAGTACTTC. Protein product: CASSWGTGAYEQYF. The variable domain in full, with the rest retrieved from reference TRBV7-9 and TRBJ2-7, is DTGVSQNPRHKITKRGQNVTFRCDPISEHNRLYWYRQTLGQGPEFLTYFQNEAQLEKSRLLSDRFSAERPKGSFSTLEIQRTEQGDSAMYLCASSWGTGAYEQYFGPGTRLTVT.

The J gene is TRBJ2-3, the V gene TRBV24-1; D is possibly TRBD1 (6 bases). Germline V gives CDR1 KGHDR, CDR2 SFDVKD. Trimming cost V 4 bases and J 3 bases, with 13 bases left between them. There are 15 residues in the CDR3. CDR3 protein: CATSDGRGATDTQYF. CDR3 in DNA: TGTGCCACCAGTGACGGCAGGGGAGCTACAGATACGCAGTATTTT.

The genes are TRBV19 and TRBJ2-2, with TRBD2 matching 7 bases. The CDR3 consists of 15 residues. V lost 7 bases to trimming and J lost 1 base; unmatched junction nucleotides: 6. CDR1 LNHDA and CDR2 SQIVND come from the germline V gene (reference sequence). The CDR3 nucleotides are TGTGCCAGTATTGACGGGGGGTTGAACACCGGGGAGCTGTTTTTT. Translated, it gives CASIDGGLNTGELFF. The whole variable domain, filled in from reference TRBV19 and TRBJ2-2, reads DGGITQSPKYLFRKEGQNVTLSCEQNLNHDAMYWYRQDPGQGLRLIYYSQIVNDFQKGDIAEGYSVSREKKESFPLTVTSAQKNPTAFYLCASIDGGLNTGELFFGEGSRLTVL.

This clone was recorded only once. The rearrangement joins TRBV24-1 to TRBJ2-1, with D uncertain. Germline V gives CDR1 KGHDR, CDR2 SFDVKD. The CDR3 runs to 15 residues. Trimming took 3 bases from V and 9 from J, leaving 17 bases between them. The CDR3 bases are TGTGCCACCAGTGATATAGGCTCACCCGCAGGTGAGCAGTTCTTC. Its translation is CATSDIGSPAGEQFF.

The chain links TRBV19 to TRBJ2-7; 8 bases match TRBD2. This CDR3 spans 13 amino acids. From germline, CDR1 is LNHDA and CDR2 SQIVND (reference sequence). V was clipped by 5 bases and J by 5 bases; unmatched bases: 5. CDR3 DNA: TGTGCCAGTAGTCCCTCGGGGGGGGACGAGCAGTACGTC. Translation: CASSPSGGDEQYV.

This chain uses TRBV6-5 with TRBJ1-2; D unclear. The CDR3 is made up of 10 amino acids. V shed 6 bases and J shed 5 bases, with 4 bases lying between them. Germline CDR1 reads MNHEY; CDR2 reads SVGAGI. CDR3 in DNA: TGTGCCAGCAGGGAGTATGGCTACACCTTC. Translating it yields CASREYGYTF.

CDR3 sequence: CASSFSGPRAYEQYF. The CDR3 DNA is TGTGCCAGCAGTTTCTCCGGGCCCAGGGCGTACGAGCAGTACTTC. The chain couples TRBV27 to TRBJ2-7; possibly TRBD1 for D (5 bases). There are 15 residues in the CDR3. CDR1 MNHEY and CDR2 SMNVEV come from the germline V gene (reference sequence). V was shortened by 3 bases and J by 4 bases, with 16 bases between the two germline ends.

This chain uses TRBV13 with TRBJ1-3; tentatively, D is TRBD1 (5 bases). There are 15 residues in the CDR3. Germline assignment: CDR1 PRHDT and CDR2 FYEKMQ (reference sequence). Trimming left V 1 base short and J 0 bases short, with 7 bases between. The CDR3 reads CASSLARASGNTIYF. DNA for the CDR3: TGTGCCAGCAGCTTAGCCAGGGCCTCTGGAAACACCATATATTTT.

The chain couples TRBV6-6 to TRBJ1-1, with 8 bases lining up with TRBD1. CDR1 and CDR2 from the germline V gene are MNHNY and SVGAGI (reference sequence). The CDR3 sequence is 14 residues long. Trimming removed 2 bases from V and 6 bases from J; junction bases left unmatched: 5. The CDR3: CASSYAGGEAEAFF. The CDR3 DNA is TGTGCCAGCAGTTACGCAGGGGGCGAGGCTGAAGCTTTCTTT.

Of note for this clone: Other DNA sequences within the sample encode an identical CDR3. This sequence joins TRBV5-1 and TRBJ1-2, with D maybe TRBD1 (6 bases). CDR3 length: 14 residues. Germline assignment: CDR1 SGHRS and CDR2 YFSETQ. The ends were cut back, 0 bases at V and 3 bases at J, with 9 bases in the middle. The CDR3 is CASSLVQGDYGYTF. The DNA for the CDR3 is TGCGCCAGCAGCTTGGTACAGGGCGACTATGGCTACACCTTC.

The chain carries TRBV12-5 and TRBJ2-1; TRBD2 is a possible D gene (6 bases). V lost 6 bases and J lost 0, with 21 bases in between. This CDR3 spans 18 amino acids. Germline CDR1 LGHNT, CDR2 FRNRAP. CDR3 residues: CASGRIAGTDFSYNEQFF. CDR3 sequence (DNA): TGTGCTAGTGGGCGCATTGCGGGGACCGATTTCTCCTACAATGAGCAGTTCTTC.

This clone was seen only a few times. This chain joins TRBV5-1 and TRBJ1-6, with D uncertain. Germline V gene sequence: CDR1 SGHRS, CDR2 YFSETQ. This CDR3 contains 15 residues. V lost 3 bases and J lost 9, with 16 bases in between. The CDR3, as DNA: TGCGCCAGCAGCTCAATGGGCAATGAGGGTTCACCCCTCCACTTT. Protein sequence: CASSSMGNEGSPLHF.